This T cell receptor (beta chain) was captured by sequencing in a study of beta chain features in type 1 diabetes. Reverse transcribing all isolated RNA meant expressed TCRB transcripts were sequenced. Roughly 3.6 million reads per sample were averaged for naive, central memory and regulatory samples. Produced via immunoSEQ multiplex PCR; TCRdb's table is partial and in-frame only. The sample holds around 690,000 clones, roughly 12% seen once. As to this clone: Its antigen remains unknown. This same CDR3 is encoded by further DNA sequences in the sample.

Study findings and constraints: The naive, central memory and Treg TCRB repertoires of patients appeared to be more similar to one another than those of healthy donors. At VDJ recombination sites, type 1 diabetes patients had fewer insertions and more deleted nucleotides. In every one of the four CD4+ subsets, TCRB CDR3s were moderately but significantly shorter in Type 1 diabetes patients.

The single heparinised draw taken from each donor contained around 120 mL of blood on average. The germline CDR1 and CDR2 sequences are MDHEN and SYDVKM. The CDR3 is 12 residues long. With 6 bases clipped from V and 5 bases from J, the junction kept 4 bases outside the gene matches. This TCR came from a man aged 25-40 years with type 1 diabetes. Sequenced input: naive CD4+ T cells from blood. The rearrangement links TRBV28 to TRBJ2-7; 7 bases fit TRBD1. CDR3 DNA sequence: TGTGCCAGCAGACTGACAGGGCACGAGCAGTACTTC. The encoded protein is CASRLTGHEQYF.